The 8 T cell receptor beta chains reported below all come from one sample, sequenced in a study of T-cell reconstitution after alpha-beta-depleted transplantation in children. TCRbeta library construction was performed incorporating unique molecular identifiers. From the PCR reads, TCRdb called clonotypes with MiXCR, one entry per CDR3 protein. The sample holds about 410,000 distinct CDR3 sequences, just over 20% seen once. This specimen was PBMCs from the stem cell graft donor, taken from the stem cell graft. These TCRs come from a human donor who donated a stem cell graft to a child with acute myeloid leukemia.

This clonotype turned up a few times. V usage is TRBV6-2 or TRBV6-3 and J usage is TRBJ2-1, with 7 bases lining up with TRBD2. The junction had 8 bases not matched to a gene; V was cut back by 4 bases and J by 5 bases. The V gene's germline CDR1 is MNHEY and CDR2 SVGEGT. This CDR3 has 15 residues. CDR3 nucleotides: TGTGCCAGCAGTTGGTCTAGCGGACGTCACAATGAGCAGTTCTTC. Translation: CASSWSSGRHNEQFF.

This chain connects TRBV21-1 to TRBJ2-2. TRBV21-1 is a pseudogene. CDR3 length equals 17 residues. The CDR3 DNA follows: TGTGCCAGCAGCAAAGAGAGACGGACGGCGAACACCGGGGAGCTGTTTTTT. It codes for CASSKERRTANTGELFF.

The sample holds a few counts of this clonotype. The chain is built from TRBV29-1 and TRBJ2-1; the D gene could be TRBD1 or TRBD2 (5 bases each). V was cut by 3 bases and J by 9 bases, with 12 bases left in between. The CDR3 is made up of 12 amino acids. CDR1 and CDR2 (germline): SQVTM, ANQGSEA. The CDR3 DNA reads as TGCAGCGTTGAGGGCAGGGCGGGTGAGCAGTTCTTC. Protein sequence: CSVEGRAGEQFF.

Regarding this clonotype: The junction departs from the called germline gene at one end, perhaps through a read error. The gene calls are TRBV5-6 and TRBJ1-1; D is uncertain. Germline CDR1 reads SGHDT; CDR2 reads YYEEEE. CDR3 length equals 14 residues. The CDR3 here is CASNLLPSDPEAFF. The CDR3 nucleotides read TGTGCCAGCAACTTGCTGCCCTCCGACCCTGAAGCTTTCTTT.

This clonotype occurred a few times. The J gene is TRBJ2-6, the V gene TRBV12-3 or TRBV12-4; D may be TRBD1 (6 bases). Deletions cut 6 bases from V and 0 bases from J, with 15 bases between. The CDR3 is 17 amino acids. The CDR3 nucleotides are TGTGCCAGCAGCCAAGTCATAGGGGGCTCTGGGGCCAACGTCCTGACTTTC. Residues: CASSQVIGGSGANVLTF.

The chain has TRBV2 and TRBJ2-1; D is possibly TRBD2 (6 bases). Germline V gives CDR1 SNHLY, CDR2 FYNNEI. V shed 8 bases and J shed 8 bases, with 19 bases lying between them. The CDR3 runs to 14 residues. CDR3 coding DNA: TGTGCCAGCGGGGGGAAAGGGATGGGAGATGAGCAGTTCTTC. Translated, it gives CASGGKGMGDEQFF.

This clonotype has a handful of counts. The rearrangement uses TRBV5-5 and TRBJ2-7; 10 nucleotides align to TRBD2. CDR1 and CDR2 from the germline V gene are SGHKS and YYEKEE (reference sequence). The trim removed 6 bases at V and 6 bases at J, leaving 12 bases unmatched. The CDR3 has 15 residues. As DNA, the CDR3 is TGTGCCAGCACCTATTCTAGCGGGAGATCAACCGAGCAGTACTTC. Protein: CASTYSSGRSTEQYF.

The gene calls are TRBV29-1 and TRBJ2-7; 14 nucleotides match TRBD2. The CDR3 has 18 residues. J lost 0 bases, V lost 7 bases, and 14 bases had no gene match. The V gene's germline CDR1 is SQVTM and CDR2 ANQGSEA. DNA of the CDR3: TGCAGCGCAACCTTCTGGGGACTAGCGGGAGCCGGCTCCTACGAGCAGTACTTC. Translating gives CSATFWGLAGAGSYEQYF.